Presented here are 27 T cell receptor beta chains from one specimen sequenced in a study of shared clonotypes between healthy human individuals. TCRdb's copy holds only in-frame clones and misses some; the assay was immunoSEQ multiplex PCR. Altogether around 1 million clones are present, approximately 76% being singletons, with the ten largest covering roughly 1.5%. Material: memory CD4+ T cells sorted from blood. Regarding subset: CD45RA-negative fraction. Source of these receptors: a man in his late teens or twenties in good health.

This rearrangement joins TRBV7-2 to TRBJ1-6; TRBD1 matches at 9 bases. The CDR3 sequence is 16 residues long. CDR1 and CDR2 from the germline V gene are SGHTA and FQGNSA. V trimming: 5 bases; J trimming: 9 bases; junction bases outside the gene matches: 11. CDR3 protein: CASSPGPGQGGSPLHF. The CDR3 bases are TGTGCCAGCAGCCCTGGCCCGGGACAGGGAGGTTCACCCCTCCACTTT.

The chain has TRBV7-8 and TRBJ2-2; a weak D match, TRBD1 (5 bases). Germline values: CDR1 SGHVS, CDR2 FQNEAQ. This CDR3 is built from 16 residues. V was clipped by 4 bases and J by 0 bases, with 12 bases between them. DNA for the CDR3: TGTGCCAGCAGCTCCCTGACAGCGACGAACACCGGGGAGCTGTTTTTT. Protein product: CASSSLTATNTGELFF. Drawing the rest from reference TRBV7-8 and TRBJ2-2, the complete variable domain is GAGVSQSPRYKVAKRGQDVALRCDPISGHVSLFWYQQALGQGPEFLTYFQNEAQLDKSGLPSDRFFAERPEGSVSTLKIQRTQQEDSAVYLCASSSLTATNTGELFFGEGSRLTVL.

The V and J genes are TRBV29-1 and TRBJ2-7; possible D gene TRBD2, 5 bases. CDR3 length: 12 residues. Trimming took 6 bases from V and 0 from J, leaving 9 bases between them. Germline assignment: CDR1 SQVTM and CDR2 ANQGSEA. The CDR3 sequence is CSVSSGSYEQYF. The CDR3 bases are TGCAGCGTGAGCAGCGGCTCCTACGAGCAGTACTTC.

The V call is TRBV7-3, the J call TRBJ2-3; 11 bases line up with TRBD2. The CDR3 length is 16 residues. V lost 5 bases to trimming and J lost 5 bases; unmatched junction nucleotides: 9. Germline-derived CDR1 and CDR2 are SGHTA and FQGTGA. The CDR3 here is CASSALAGGPGDTQYF. CDR3 nucleotides: TGTGCCAGCAGCGCGCTAGCGGGGGGACCAGGAGATACGCAGTATTTT.

The DNA for the CDR3 is TGTGCCAGCATTTACGGACGGTATAACACTGAAGCTTTCTTT. Its translation is CASIYGRYNTEAFF. This chain uses TRBV6-1 with TRBJ1-1; no reliable D call. This CDR3 spans 14 amino acids. Trimming stripped 7 bases from V and 2 bases from J, with 14 bases between. The V gene's germline CDR1 is MNHNS and CDR2 SASEGT.

The chain links TRBV7-9 to TRBJ2-7; D is unresolved. CDR3 length: 14 amino acids. CDR1 and CDR2 from the germline V gene are SEHNR and FQNEAQ (reference sequence). Trimming cost V 1 base and J 0 bases, with 7 bases left between them. The CDR3 is CASSLGANSYEQYF. CDR3 DNA: TGTGCCAGCAGCTTAGGGGCGAACTCCTACGAGCAGTACTTC.

J is TRBJ1-4 and V is TRBV5-1; D unresolved. Trimming took off 3 bases at V and 4 bases at J, with 13 bases between the two ends. The CDR3 totals 15 residues. Per the germline V gene, CDR1 is SGHRS and CDR2 is YFSETQ. CDR3 sequence reads: CASSWETGHNEKLFF. The CDR3, as DNA: TGCGCCAGCAGCTGGGAGACGGGCCATAATGAAAAACTGTTTTTT.

The rearrangement joins TRBV29-1 to TRBJ1-2, with a tentative D call TRBD1 (5 bases). Trimming took off 3 bases at V and 5 bases at J, with 7 bases between the two ends. The CDR3 runs to 11 residues. The germline V gene encodes CDR1 SQVTM and CDR2 ANQGSEA. The CDR3 here is CSVDQGYGYTF. Written as DNA, the CDR3 is TGCAGCGTTGACCAGGGTTATGGCTACACCTTC.

The rearrangement joins TRBV5-6 to TRBJ1-1, with D possibly matching TRBD1 (6 bases). Deletions cut 0 bases from V and 4 bases from J, with 19 bases between. This CDR3 spans 17 amino acids. Germline V gives CDR1 SGHDT, CDR2 YYEEEE. The CDR3 is CASSLGQVMVGSTEAFF. The CDR3 region has the DNA TGTGCCAGCAGCTTGGGACAGGTAATGGTAGGTAGCACTGAAGCTTTCTTT.

This clone was counted between two and nine times. The chain employs TRBV9 and TRBJ2-7, with D perhaps TRBD1 (6 bases). V lost 3 bases and J 0 bases, leaving 10 bases between the germline ends. The CDR3 is 14 residues long. Germline values: CDR1 SGDLS, CDR2 YYNGEE. The CDR3, as DNA: TGTGCCAGCAGCGAGACAGGATTCTCCTACGAGCAGTACTTC. Protein product: CASSETGFSYEQYF. The whole variable domain, remainder taken from reference TRBV9 and TRBJ2-7, is DSGVTQTPKHLITATGQRVTLRCSPRSGDLSVYWYQQSLDQGLQFLIQYYNGEERAKGNILERFSAQQFPDLHSELNLSSLELGDSALYFCASSETGFSYEQYFGPGTRLTVT.

This chain connects TRBV15 to TRBJ2-5, with a weak D call TRBD1 (7 bases). V dropped 1 base and J dropped 3 bases, with 15 bases sitting between them. The CDR3 spans 16 residues. Germline V gives CDR1 LNHNV, CDR2 YYDKDF (reference sequence). Here the CDR3 DNA reads TGTGCCACCAGCAGAGGGAGGGGGCAGGCTGAAGAGACCCAGTACTTC. Translated, it gives CATSRGRGQAEETQYF.

This chain joins TRBV7-9 and TRBJ1-5; D remains ambiguous. Germline-derived CDR1 and CDR2 are SEHNR and FQNEAQ (reference sequence). Trimming took 3 bases from V and 12 from J, leaving 9 bases between them. This CDR3 is built from 11 residues. CDR3 DNA: TGTGCCAGCAGCTTCTTGGGAGACCAGCATTTT. Translation: CASSFLGDQHF. The full variable domain, in which reference TRBV7-9 and TRBJ1-5 provide the parts outside the CDR3, is DTGVSQNPRHKITKRGQNVTFRCDPISEHNRLYWYRQTLGQGPEFLTYFQNEAQLEKSRLLSDRFSAERPKGSFSTLEIQRTEQGDSAMYLCASSFLGDQHFGDGTRLSIL.

This clone was seen a few times. The rearrangement joins TRBV6-1 to TRBJ2-3; 10 bases are a match to TRBD2. The CDR3 loop spans 16 amino acids. Germline CDR1 and CDR2: MNHNS and SASEGT. Trimming removed 1 base from V and 5 bases from J; junction bases left unmatched: 6. CDR3 sequence: CASSEVDSGGIDTQYF. CDR3 nucleotide sequence: TGTGCCAGCAGTGAAGTGGATAGCGGGGGGATAGATACGCAGTATTTT.

Details on this clone: Being one base from a much bigger clone, this may be a read error. The V call is TRBV6-1, the J call TRBJ1-1; 7 bases are a match to TRBD1. The J segment lost 3 bases and the V segment lost 6 bases, leaving 4 bases of the junction unmatched. This CDR3 comprises 13 residues. From germline, CDR1 is MNHNS and CDR2 SASEGT. The CDR3 coding sequence is TGTGCCAGCAGGCTACAGGGGTACACTGAAGCTTTCTTT. It yields the protein CASRLQGYTEAFF.

This chain joins TRBV18 and TRBJ2-1, with D possibly being TRBD2 (5 bases). Germline assignment: CDR1 KGHSH and CDR2 LQKENI. This CDR3 has 16 amino acids. V lost 0 bases to trimming and J lost 0 bases, with 9 bases between them. CDR3 bases: TGTGCCAGCTCACCACCGAGGAGGACCTCCTACAATGAGCAGTTCTTC. Encoded protein: CASSPPRRTSYNEQFF.

The V call is TRBV11-2, the J call TRBJ2-1; D is perhaps TRBD1 (6 bases). The CDR3 length is 15 residues. Germline loops: CDR1 SGHAT, CDR2 FQNNGV. V was clipped by 0 bases and J by 3 bases, with 9 bases between them. CDR3 sequence reads: CASSLDVGGYNEQFF. The CDR3 bases are TGTGCCAGCAGCTTAGATGTAGGGGGCTACAATGAGCAGTTCTTC.

The genes are TRBV6-1 and TRBJ2-5; the D is unclear. The CDR3 loop spans 15 amino acids. Germline V gives CDR1 MNHNS, CDR2 SASEGT. Trimming removed 7 bases at V and 1 base at J, with 16 bases between. The CDR3 reads CASTFSEGLQETQYF. CDR3 in DNA: TGTGCCAGCACCTTCTCCGAAGGGCTCCAAGAGACCCAGTACTTC.

The genes are TRBV28 and TRBJ1-5, with 10 positions matching TRBD1. Germline V gene sequence: CDR1 MDHEN, CDR2 SYDVKM. This CDR3 has 18 amino acids. V was pared by 1 base and J by 0 bases, with 6 bases of the junction left unmatched. The CDR3 reads CASSLSGTGVYSNQPQHF. In nucleotides, the CDR3 is TGTGCCAGCAGTTTATCCGGGACAGGGGTTTATAGCAATCAGCCCCAGCATTTT. The variable domain in full, completed from reference TRBV28 and TRBJ1-5, reads DVKVTQSSRYLVKRTGEKVFLECVQDMDHENMFWYRQDPGLGLRLIYFSYDVKMKEKGDIPEGYSVSREKKERFSLILESASTNQTSMYLCASSLSGTGVYSNQPQHFGDGTRLSIL.

This clone is a singleton in its sample. The identical CDR3 is also encoded by other nucleotide sequences in the sample. Here the CDR3 reads CASSRDSYTDTQYF. In DNA form, the CDR3 reads TGCGCCAGCAGCCGGGACAGTTACACAGATACGCAGTATTTT. This chain joins TRBV5-1 and TRBJ2-3; 7 nucleotides match TRBD1. Germline V gene sequence: CDR1 SGHRS, CDR2 YFSETQ. CDR3 length: 14 residues. With 4 bases clipped from V and 2 bases from J, the junction kept 4 bases outside the gene matches.

The chain links TRBV18 to TRBJ1-5, with D tentatively TRBD1 (5 bases). Trimming took off 5 bases at V and 4 bases at J, with 15 bases between the two ends. Germline loops: CDR1 KGHSH, CDR2 LQKENI. This CDR3 is built from 15 residues. DNA for the CDR3: TGTGCCAGCTCATCAACCGGGGGGAAAAATCAGCCCCAGCATTTT. This encodes CASSSTGGKNQPQHF.

This clone appeared a single time. This sequence joins TRBV5-1 and TRBJ2-5; 13 bases are shared with TRBD2. The CDR3 is made up of 16 amino acids. The junction had 4 bases not matched to a gene; V was cut back by 4 bases and J by 1 base. Germline CDR1 reads SGHRS; CDR2 reads YFSETQ. The CDR3 loop is CASSTGLAGAQETQYF. The CDR3 nucleotides read TGCGCCAGCAGCACCGGACTAGCGGGGGCCCAAGAGACCCAGTACTTC.

This chain uses TRBV28 with TRBJ1-5; D perhaps matches TRBD1 (5 bases). Germline lookup yields CDR1 MDHEN and CDR2 SYDVKM. Deletions cut 4 bases from V and 9 bases from J, with 7 bases between. The CDR3 has 11 residues. The CDR3 sequence is CASSSGPPQHF. The CDR3 coding sequence is TGTGCCAGCAGTTCAGGGCCGCCCCAGCATTTT.

This rearrangement joins TRBV18 to TRBJ1-1; D possibly corresponds to TRBD1 (6 bases). Germline CDR1 KGHSH, CDR2 LQKENI. Trimming shortened V by 6 bases and J by 1 base, and 21 bases separated the two germline ends. The CDR3 extends over 17 amino acids. CDR3 loop: CASSLTGTQSQNTEAFF. In DNA form, the CDR3 reads TGTGCCAGCTCCCTTACCGGGACACAGTCTCAGAACACTGAAGCTTTCTTT. The complete variable domain, with remaining parts taken from reference TRBV18 and TRBJ1-1, reads NAGVMQNPRHLVRRRGQEARLRCSPMKGHSHVYWYRQLPEEGLKFMVYLQKENIIDESGMPKERFSAEFPKEGPSILRIQQVVRGDSAAYFCASSLTGTQSQNTEAFFGQGTRLTVV.

This sequence joins TRBV7-2 and TRBJ2-5; a possible D gene is TRBD2 (5 bases). This CDR3 has 14 residues. Germline V gene data show CDR1 as SGHTA and CDR2 as FQGNSA. Trimming shortened V by 1 base and J by 2 bases, and 8 bases separated the two germline ends. The CDR3 spells CASSLGGQQETQYF. DNA of the CDR3: TGTGCCAGCAGCTTAGGAGGGCAGCAAGAGACCCAGTACTTC.

To note about this clone: A far larger clone is only one base removed, so a read error is likely. CDR3 sequence (DNA): TGTACCAGCAGCTTTACAGACTTATCCTCTGGAAACACCATATATTTT. Translation: CTSSFTDLSSGNTIYF. The chain uses TRBV7-9 and TRBJ1-3; D is unclear. This CDR3 is 16 amino acids long. Germline CDR1 reads SEHNR; CDR2 reads FQNEAQ (reference sequence).

The table lists this clone with a few counts. This chain uses TRBV10-3 with TRBJ2-7; D might be TRBD1 (5 bases). This CDR3 spans 15 amino acids. V was cut by 7 bases and J by 0 bases, with 16 bases left in between. Per germline, CDR1 ENHRY and CDR2 SYGVKD. The chain's CDR3 is CAIKATAGNSYEQYF. CDR3 bases: TGTGCCATCAAGGCAACGGCAGGGAACTCCTACGAGCAGTACTTC.

V usage is TRBV6-1 and J usage is TRBJ2-3; D is unresolved. The germline V and J ends were trimmed by 3 bases and 4 bases, with 14 bases remaining between them. This CDR3 is built from 15 residues. The germline V gene encodes CDR1 MNHNS and CDR2 SASEGT. DNA for the CDR3: TGTGCCAGCAGTGATAGTCTAGTATGGCCAGATACGCAGTATTTT. It is translated as CASSDSLVWPDTQYF.